These T cell receptor beta chains were read from a single sample in a study of shared clonotypes between healthy human individuals. TCRdb's table, derived via immunoSEQ multiplex PCR, lists solely in-frame clones and lacks some. Among fewer than 3 million clones listed, just under 95% were seen once. Sequencing was performed on naive CD4+ T cells from PBMCs. These receptors all come from a young man in good health. Some clones in this sample may be carry-over from other donors' samples. Each CDR3 is given with its conserved first and last residue. D genes are given only for firm matches. Clone size is not always given. Where it is, it says once, few, many or a class for expanded clones.

clone size: .
D gene: TRBD2
V gene: TRBV9
J gene: TRBJ2-1
CDR3 protein: CASSSQRGYNEQFF
CDR3 DNA: TGTGCCAGCAGCTCGCAGCGGGGCTACAATGAGCAGTTCTTC

clone size: .
D gene: .
V gene: TRBV10-3
J gene: TRBJ1-4
CDR3 protein: CAISESPGDPNEKLFF
CDR3 DNA: TGTGCCATCAGTGAGTCGCCAGGGGACCCTAATGAAAAACTGTTTTTT

clone size: .
D gene: .
V gene: TRBV7-8
J gene: TRBJ1-1
CDR3 protein: CASSVMLISEAFF
CDR3 DNA: TGTGCCAGCTCCGTAATGTTAATCTCTGAAGCTTTCTTT

clone size: .
D gene: TRBD1
V gene: TRBV30
J gene: TRBJ1-5
CDR3 protein: CAWSGGQSSQPQHF
CDR3 DNA: TGTGCCTGGAGTGGGGGACAGTCTAGTCAGCCCCAGCATTTT

clone size: .
D gene: .
V gene: TRBV9
J gene: TRBJ1-2
CDR3 protein: CASSDSYGYTF
CDR3 DNA: TGTGCCAGCAGCGACAGCTATGGCTACACCTTC

clone size: .
D gene: .
V gene: TRBV27
J gene: TRBJ1-1
CDR3 protein: CASSFFGQLEAFF
CDR3 DNA: TGTGCCAGCAGTTTTTTCGGTCAGTTGGAAGCTTTCTTT

clone size: .
D gene: .
V gene: TRBV4-2
J gene: TRBJ2-3
CDR3 protein: CASSPTKENRYF
CDR3 DNA: TGTGCCAGCAGCCCAACGAAGGAAAACCGGTATTTT

clone size: .
D gene: TRBD1
V gene: TRBV7-2
J gene: TRBJ1-4
CDR3 protein: CASSLGGTGNEKLFF
CDR3 DNA: TGTGCCAGCAGCTTAGGAGGGACAGGGAATGAAAAACTGTTTTTT

clone size: .
D gene: .
V gene: TRBV30
J gene: TRBJ2-1
CDR3 protein: CAWSRGINEQFF
CDR3 DNA: TGTGCCTGGAGCCGGGGGATAAATGAGCAGTTCTTC

clone size: .
D gene: .
V gene: TRBV18
J gene: TRBJ2-4
CDR3 protein: CASSPLGAADIQYF
CDR3 DNA: TGTGCCAGCTCACCGTTGGGGGCCGCGGACATTCAGTACTTC

clone size: .
D gene: .
V gene: TRBV7-9
J gene: TRBJ1-5
CDR3 protein: CASSLGEPDQPQHF
CDR3 DNA: TGTGCCAGCAGCTTAGGTGAACCTGATCAGCCCCAGCATTTT

clone size: .
D gene: .
V gene: TRBV7-9
J gene: TRBJ1-4
CDR3 protein: CASSSGEGAFEKLFF
CDR3 DNA: TGTGCCAGCAGCTCCGGGGAAGGGGCGTTTGAAAAACTGTTTTTT

clone size: .
D gene: .
V gene: TRBV30
J gene: TRBJ2-4
CDR3 protein: CAWREFGVKKNIQYF
CDR3 DNA: TGTGCCTGGAGGGAGTTTGGGGTAAAAAAAAACATTCAGTACTTC

clone size: .
D gene: TRBD1
V gene: TRBV28
J gene: TRBJ1-2
CDR3 protein: CASGSGQGVFGYTF
CDR3 DNA: TGTGCCAGCGGGTCGGGACAGGGTGTTTTTGGCTACACCTTC

clone size: .
D gene: .
V gene: TRBV5-1
J gene: TRBJ1-1
CDR3 protein: CASSLAPAGNTEAFF
CDR3 DNA: TGCGCCAGCAGCTTGGCCCCAGCCGGAAATACTGAAGCTTTCTTT

clone size: once
D gene: .
V gene: TRBV5-1
J gene: TRBJ2-3
CDR3 protein: CASSLDPTGPTDTQYF
CDR3 DNA: TGCGCCAGCAGCCTGGACCCGACGGGTCCCACAGATACGCAGTATTTT

clone size: .
D gene: .
V gene: TRBV4-1
J gene: TRBJ2-2
CDR3 protein: CASSQLASGSGELFF
CDR3 DNA: TGCGCCAGCAGCCAACTCGCCTCGGGGAGCGGGGAGCTGTTTTTT

clone size: .
D gene: .
V gene: TRBV14
J gene: TRBJ2-5
CDR3 protein: CASSQGLAETQYF
CDR3 DNA: TGTGCCAGCAGCCAAGGACTCGCCGAGACCCAGTACTTC

clone size: .
D gene: .
V gene: TRBV28
J gene: TRBJ2-5
CDR3 protein: CASSFEGQGGETQYF
CDR3 DNA: TGTGCCAGCAGTTTCGAGGGGCAGGGAGGCGAGACCCAGTACTTC

clone size: .
D gene: .
V gene: TRBV20-1
J gene: TRBJ2-7
CDR3 protein: CSASPFYEQYF
CDR3 DNA: TGCAGTGCTAGCCCCTTCTACGAGCAGTACTTC

clone size: .
D gene: .
V gene: TRBV30
J gene: TRBJ2-2
CDR3 protein: CAWTQTNTGELFF
CDR3 DNA: TGTGCCTGGACCCAGACGAACACCGGGGAGCTGTTTTTT

clone size: .
D gene: .
V gene: TRBV5-1
J gene: TRBJ2-5
CDR3 protein: CASSLGPLGGQETQYF
CDR3 DNA: TGCGCCAGCAGCTTGGGTCCTCTTGGGGGGCAAGAGACCCAGTACTTC